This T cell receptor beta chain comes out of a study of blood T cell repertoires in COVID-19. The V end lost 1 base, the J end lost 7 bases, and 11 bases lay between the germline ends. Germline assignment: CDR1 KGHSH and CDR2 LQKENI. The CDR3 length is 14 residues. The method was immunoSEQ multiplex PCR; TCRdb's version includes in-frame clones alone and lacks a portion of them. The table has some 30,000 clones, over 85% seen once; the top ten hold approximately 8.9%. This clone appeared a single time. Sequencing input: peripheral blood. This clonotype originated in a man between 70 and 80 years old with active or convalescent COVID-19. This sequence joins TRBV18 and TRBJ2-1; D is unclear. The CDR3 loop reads CASSPQNSQNEQFF. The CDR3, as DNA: TGTGCCAGCTCACCACAGAACTCCCAAAATGAGCAGTTCTTC.